Below, one T cell receptor (beta chain) is given with its context. Its antigen is currently unknown. The data were obtained in a study of beta chain features in type 1 diabetes. Findings of the study overall: Among all four CD4+ subsets, Type 1 diabetes patients had TCRB CDR3s that were moderately but significantly shorter.

Trimming took 1 base from V and 9 from J; bases not matched to a gene: 11. The germline V gene encodes CDR1 SGHNT and CDR2 YENEEA. The length of the CDR3 is 16 residues. The isolated RNA, all of it, was reverse transcribed, so expressed TCRB transcripts were what got sequenced. The protocol was immunoSEQ multiplex PCR, while the TCRdb copy is restricted to in-frame clones and leaves out a portion. This table holds about 150,000 clones, around 10% found once. Sequenced sample: central memory CD4+ T cells from blood. The chain has TRBV11-3 and TRBJ2-1; 8 bases match TRBD1. The receptor was isolated from a man between 18 and 35 years old in good health. This chain's CDR3 is CASSLVNVGQGGEQFF. The CDR3 coding sequence is TGTGCCAGCAGCTTAGTCAATGTAGGACAGGGAGGTGAGCAGTTCTTC.